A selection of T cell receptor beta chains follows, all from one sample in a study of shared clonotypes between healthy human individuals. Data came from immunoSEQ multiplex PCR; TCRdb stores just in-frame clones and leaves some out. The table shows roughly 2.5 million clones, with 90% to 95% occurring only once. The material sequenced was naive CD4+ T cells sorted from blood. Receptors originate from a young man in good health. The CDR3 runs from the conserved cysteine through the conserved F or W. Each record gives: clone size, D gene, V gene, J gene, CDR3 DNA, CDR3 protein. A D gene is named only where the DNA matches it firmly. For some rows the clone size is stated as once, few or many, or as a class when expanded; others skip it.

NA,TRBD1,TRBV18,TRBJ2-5,TGTGCCAGCTCACCCCCCGGGCAGGGGGCGGTCTTAGAGACCCAGTACTTC,CASSPPGQGAVLETQYF
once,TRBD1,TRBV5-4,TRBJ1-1,TGTGCCAGCAGCGGGGGGGACAGGGGGCGAAGCACTGAAGCTTTCTTT,CASSGGDRGRSTEAFF
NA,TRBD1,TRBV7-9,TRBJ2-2,TGTGCCAGCACCTCTCGGACAGGGAACACCGGGGAGCTGTTTTTT,CASTSRTGNTGELFF
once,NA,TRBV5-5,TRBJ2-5,TGTGCCAGCAGCTTACATTCAGGGACCCAAGAGACCCAGTACTTC,CASSLHSGTQETQYF
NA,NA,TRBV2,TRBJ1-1,TGTGCCAGCCGGGAGGGGACTGAAGCTTTCTTT,CASREGTEAFF
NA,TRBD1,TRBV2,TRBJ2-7,TGTGCCAGCAGTGTAGAAGGGGGCGATTTCTACGAGCAGTACTTC,CASSVEGGDFYEQYF
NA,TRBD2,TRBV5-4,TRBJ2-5,TGTGCCAGCAGCAGGGTAGCGGGAGGATCCCAAGAGACCCAGTACTTC,CASSRVAGGSQETQYF
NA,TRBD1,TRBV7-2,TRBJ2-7,TGTGCCAGCAGCTTAGCCGCGGACAGGATCTACGAGCAGTACTTC,CASSLAADRIYEQYF
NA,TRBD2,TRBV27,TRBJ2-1,TGTGCCAGCGAGAATCGACTAGCGGGGTACAATGAGCAGTTCTTC,CASENRLAGYNEQFF
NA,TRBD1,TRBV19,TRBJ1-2,TGTGCCAGTAGGAGAACAGGGGGCGATGGCTACACCTTC,CASRRTGGDGYTF
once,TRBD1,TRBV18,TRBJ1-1,TGTGCCAGCTCCAGGGGGGTGAACACTGAAGCTTTCTTT,CASSRGVNTEAFF
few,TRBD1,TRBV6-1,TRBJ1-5,TGTGCCAGCAGTGCTGGACAGGGTCGGACTCAGCCCCAGCATTTT,CASSAGQGRTQPQHF
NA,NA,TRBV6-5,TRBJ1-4,TGTGCCAGCAGTTACTCGGGGGGAGTGGGTGAAAAACTGTTTTTT,CASSYSGGVGEKLFF
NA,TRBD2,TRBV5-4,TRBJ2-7,TGTGCCACCCAGCGGGGGCTAGCGGACGAGCAGTACTTC,CATQRGLADEQYF
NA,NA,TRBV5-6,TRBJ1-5,TGTGCCAGCAGCTTGGATTCGGGGGGTACTAGCAATCAGCCCCAGCATTTT,CASSLDSGGTSNQPQHF
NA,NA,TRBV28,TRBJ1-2,TGTGCCACCGCTCGGGGGGGTACCTATGGCTACACCTTC,CATARGGTYGYTF
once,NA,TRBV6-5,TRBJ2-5,TGTGCCAGCAGTTACAGAAACCAAGAGACCCAGTACTTC,CASSYRNQETQYF
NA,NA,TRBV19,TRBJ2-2,TGTGCCACCCTATCAGGGGGGGTCGGGGAGCTGTTTTTT,CATLSGGVGELFF
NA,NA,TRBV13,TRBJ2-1,TGTGCCAGCAGCTTGGTCCAGAAAAACAATGAGCAGTTCTTC,CASSLVQKNNEQFF
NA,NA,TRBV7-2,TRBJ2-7,TGTGCCAGCAGCCTCCCTACACCAGGGGGGGACAGAGCCTACGAGCAGTACTTC,CASSLPTPGGDRAYEQYF
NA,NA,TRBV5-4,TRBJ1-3,TGTGCCAGCAGCGAAGGTGGGGGCCGCACTGGAAACACCATATATTTT,CASSEGGGRTGNTIYF
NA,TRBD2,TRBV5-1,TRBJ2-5,TGCGCCAGCAGCCTGGGAGGGCCATGGGAGACCCAGTACTTC,CASSLGGPWETQYF
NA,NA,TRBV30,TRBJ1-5,TGTGCCTGGGGCCCTCACAATCAGCCCCAGCATTTT,CAWGPHNQPQHF